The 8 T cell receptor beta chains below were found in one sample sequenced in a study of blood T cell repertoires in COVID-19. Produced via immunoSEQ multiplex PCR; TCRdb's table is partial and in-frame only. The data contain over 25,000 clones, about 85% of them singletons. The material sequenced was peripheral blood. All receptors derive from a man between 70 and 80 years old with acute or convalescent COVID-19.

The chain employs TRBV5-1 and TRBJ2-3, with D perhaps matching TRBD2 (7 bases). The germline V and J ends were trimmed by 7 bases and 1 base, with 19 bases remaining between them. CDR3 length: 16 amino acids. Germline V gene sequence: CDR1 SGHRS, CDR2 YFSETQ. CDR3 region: CASWGGGSSGTDTQYF. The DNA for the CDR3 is TGCGCCAGCTGGGGGGGCGGGAGTTCAGGCACAGATACGCAGTATTTT.

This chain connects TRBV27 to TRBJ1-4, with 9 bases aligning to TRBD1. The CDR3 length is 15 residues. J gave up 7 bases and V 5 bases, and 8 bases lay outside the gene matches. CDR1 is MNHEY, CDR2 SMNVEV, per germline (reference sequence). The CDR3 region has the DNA TGTGCCAGCAGTATCCGGGACAGGGATGGTGAAAAACTGTTTTTT. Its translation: CASSIRDRDGEKLFF.

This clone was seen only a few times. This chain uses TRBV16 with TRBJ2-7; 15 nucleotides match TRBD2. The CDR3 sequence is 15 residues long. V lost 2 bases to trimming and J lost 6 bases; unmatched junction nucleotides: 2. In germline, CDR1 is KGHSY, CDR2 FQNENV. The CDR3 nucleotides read TGTGCCAGCAGCCAACCGGGACTAGCGGGAGGCGAGCAGTACTTC. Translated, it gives CASSQPGLAGGEQYF.

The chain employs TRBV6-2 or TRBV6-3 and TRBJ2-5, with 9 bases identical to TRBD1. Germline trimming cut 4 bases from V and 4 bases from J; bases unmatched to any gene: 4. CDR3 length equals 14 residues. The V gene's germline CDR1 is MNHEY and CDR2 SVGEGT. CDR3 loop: CASSSGTGLETQYF. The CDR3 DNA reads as TGTGCCAGCAGTTCGGGGACAGGGCTAGAGACCCAGTACTTC.

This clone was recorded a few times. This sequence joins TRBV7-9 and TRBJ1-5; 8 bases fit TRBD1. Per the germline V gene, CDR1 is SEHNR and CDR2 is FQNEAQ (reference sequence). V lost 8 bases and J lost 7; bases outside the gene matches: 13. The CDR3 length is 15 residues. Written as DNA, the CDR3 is TGTGCCAGCGGCCCCTCAGGGGGCAGGGACCAGCCCCAGCATTTT. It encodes CASGPSGGRDQPQHF.

CDR3 DNA sequence: TGCGCCAGCAGCGAGGGACAGGGGATCACAGATACGCAGTATTTT. It yields the protein CASSEGQGITDTQYF. This rearrangement joins TRBV4-1 to TRBJ2-3, with TRBD1 matching 10 bases. This CDR3 has 15 residues. CDR1 and CDR2 from the germline V gene are MGHRA and YSYEKL. Trimming cost V 5 bases and J 2 bases; bases outside gene matches: 4.

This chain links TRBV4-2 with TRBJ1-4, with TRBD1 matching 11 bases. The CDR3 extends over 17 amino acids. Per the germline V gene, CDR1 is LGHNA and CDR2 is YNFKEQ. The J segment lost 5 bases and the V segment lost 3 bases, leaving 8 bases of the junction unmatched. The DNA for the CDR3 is TGTGCCAGCAGCCACGTTGGGACAGGGGGATTCAATGAAAAACTGTTTTTT. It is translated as CASSHVGTGGFNEKLFF.

In nucleotides, the CDR3 is TGCGCCAGCAGCCAAGTCCAGGAAGGAGAGACCCAGTACTTC. This encodes CASSQVQEGETQYF. The chain couples TRBV4-3 to TRBJ2-5; D not resolved. Germline V lookup: CDR1 LGHNA, CDR2 YSLEER. The germline V and J ends were trimmed by 1 base and 4 bases, with 10 bases remaining between them. The CDR3 has 14 residues.